The 10 T cell receptor beta chains given below trace back to one sample, sequenced in a study of cytomegalovirus exposure and HLA in healthy donors. It was with 60 Vbeta and 13 Jbeta primers that the PCR ran. Profiling relied on immunoSEQ multiplex PCR, and the TCRdb table lists in-frame clones only, not all of them. The profile covers about 140,000 clones, with roughly four fifths appearing a single time and around 1.5% taken by the ten largest. Sequenced material: PBMCs. The receptors here all came from a man aged 25-40 years in good health and CMV-seropositive.

The chain links TRBV27 to TRBJ2-5; a possible D gene is TRBD2 (7 bases). Germline values: CDR1 MNHEY, CDR2 SMNVEV (reference sequence). This CDR3 spans 11 amino acids. V was pared by 8 bases and J by 11 bases, with 15 bases between. The CDR3 DNA sequence: TGTGCCAGCCGGAGGGGGGGGGAGCAGTACTTC. It yields the protein CASRRGGEQYF.

The gene calls are TRBV4-1 and TRBJ2-2, with D possibly TRBD2 on 6 matching bases. Trimming cost V 4 bases and J 6 bases, with 9 bases left between them. Germline loops: CDR1 MGHRA, CDR2 YSYEKL. The CDR3 has 13 amino acids. CDR3 loop: CASSPGGAGELFF. The CDR3 DNA sequence: TGCGCCAGCAGCCCCGGAGGGGCCGGGGAGCTGTTTTTT.

The chain links TRBV25-1 to TRBJ2-1; 10 nucleotides match TRBD2. Germline values: CDR1 MGHDK, CDR2 SYGVNS. The CDR3 is 18 amino acids. Unmatched junction bases numbered 10, after V lost 4 bases and J lost 1 base. CDR3 sequence (DNA): TGTGCCAGCAGTGGAACTGGACTAGCGGCAAATTCCTACAATGAGCAGTTCTTC. As protein: CASSGTGLAANSYNEQFF.

This rearrangement joins TRBV28 to TRBJ2-2; D remains unclear. CDR3 length: 12 residues. CDR1 and CDR2 from the germline V gene are MDHEN and SYDVKM. Trimming pared 10 bases from V and 2 bases from J, leaving 8 bases between. In DNA form, the CDR3 reads TGTGCCACCAACAGAAACACCGGGGAGCTGTTTTTT. It is translated as CATNRNTGELFF.

V and J are TRBV7-8 and TRBJ2-6; 7 nucleotides agree with TRBD1. This CDR3 has 20 residues. The germline V gene encodes CDR1 SGHVS and CDR2 FQNEAQ. V trimming: 2 bases; J trimming: 1 base; junction bases outside the gene matches: 14. CDR3 sequence reads: CASSLPAGTATRSGANVLTF. The CDR3 bases are TGTGCCAGCAGCTTACCCGCCGGGACAGCCACACGATCTGGGGCCAACGTCCTGACTTTC.

Note on this clone: The sample has other DNA sequences that encode this CDR3 too. V and J are TRBV7-7 and TRBJ2-3; 9 bases match TRBD2. V dropped 1 base and J dropped 1; count of bases not matched to a gene: 0. The CDR3 has 15 amino acids. Germline V gene data show CDR1 as SSHAT and CDR2 as FNYEAQ (reference sequence). The CDR3 nucleotides read TGTGCCAGCAGCTTAGGGACTAGCGGCACAGATACGCAGTATTTT. Its translation: CASSLGTSGTDTQYF.

This chain links TRBV7-9 with TRBJ2-1, with a weak D call TRBD2 (6 bases). This CDR3 contains 13 residues. CDR1 is SEHNR, CDR2 FQNEAQ, per germline (reference sequence). The V end lost 5 bases, the J end lost 13 bases, and 18 bases lay between the germline ends. This chain's CDR3 is CASSTGGRPHQFF. Here the CDR3 DNA reads TGTGCCAGCAGCACCGGGGGACGGCCCCACCAGTTCTTC.

The rearrangement links TRBV28 to TRBJ1-5; 7 nucleotides agree with TRBD1. V trimming: 5 bases; J trimming: 10 bases; junction bases outside the gene matches: 11. The CDR3 has 14 amino acids. CDR1 is MDHEN and CDR2 is SYDVKM in the germline V gene. The CDR3 DNA follows: TGTGCCAGCAGTAAACAGGGGAGAGTCACACCCCAGCATTTT. Its protein product is CASSKQGRVTPQHF.

This chain joins TRBV19 and TRBJ2-1; 10 positions match TRBD2. With 4 bases clipped from V and 12 bases from J, the junction kept 12 bases outside the gene matches. Germline-derived CDR1 and CDR2 are LNHDA and SQIVND (reference sequence). This CDR3 is 15 amino acids long. CDR3 loop: CASSTSGGALLGQFF. CDR3 in DNA: TGTGCCAGTAGTACCAGCGGGGGGGCCCTTCTGGGGCAGTTCTTC.

The rearrangement uses TRBV7-2 and TRBJ1-1; 7 bases align to TRBD1. J lost 0 bases, V lost 3 bases, and 4 bases had no gene match. Germline V gene sequence: CDR1 SGHTA, CDR2 FQGNSA. The CDR3 contains 15 residues. The CDR3 reads CASSFGGQLNTEAFF. Written as DNA, the CDR3 is TGTGCCAGCAGCTTTGGGGGACAGCTGAACACTGAAGCTTTCTTT. Together with reference TRBV7-2 and TRBJ1-1, the CDR3 gives the full variable domain: GAGVSQSPSNKVTEKGKDVELRCDPISGHTALYWYRQSLGQGLEFLIYFQGNSAPDKSGLPSDRFSAERTGGSVSTLTIQRTQQEDSAVYLCASSFGGQLNTEAFFGQGTRLTVV.